The 26 T cell receptor beta chains below come from one sample, sequenced in a study of OX40 agonist ivuxolimab in advanced cancers. Method: immunoSEQ multiplex PCR; TCRdb's copy keeps in-frame clones and lacks some. The sample lists roughly 46,000 clones; 88% were seen once. This sample comprised CD4+ or CD8+ T cells sorted from blood, obtained in a trial of the OX40 agonist ivuxolimab. The origin of the receptors is an adult with an advanced solid tumor such as melanoma, head and neck, liver or kidney cancer.

This sequence joins TRBV27 and TRBJ2-5; D tentatively reads TRBD1 or TRBD2 (5 bases each). The CDR3 extends over 12 amino acids. V shed 11 bases and J shed 4 bases, with 14 bases lying between them. Germline values: CDR1 MNHEY, CDR2 SMNVEV (reference sequence). Here the CDR3 reads CAHPGRIETQYF. CDR3 sequence (DNA): TGTGCCCATCCGGGACGGATAGAGACCCAGTACTTC.

This chain links TRBV7-9 with TRBJ1-4; D is perhaps TRBD1 (5 bases). This CDR3 region has 15 residues. Between the trimmed V and J ends, which lost 4 bases and 1 base, there was a span of 10 bases. Germline V lookup: CDR1 SEHNR, CDR2 FQNEAQ (reference sequence). This CDR3 reads CASSSFGGTNEKLFF. The CDR3 DNA follows: TGTGCCAGCAGCTCTTTTGGGGGAACTAATGAAAAACTGTTTTTT.

This rearrangement joins TRBV5-8 to TRBJ2-2; D is unresolved. V was shortened by 4 bases and J by 1 base, with 17 bases between the two germline ends. This CDR3 spans 17 amino acids. Germline V gene sequence: CDR1 SGHTS, CDR2 YDEGEE. This CDR3 reads CASSLPRRFLNTGELFF. DNA for the CDR3: TGTGCCAGCAGCCTCCCCCGCCGATTTCTGAACACCGGGGAGCTGTTTTTT.

The chain employs TRBV11-2 and TRBJ2-3; D is possibly TRBD2 (5 bases). The V and J ends lost 4 bases and 2 bases respectively, with 16 bases between them. The germline gives CDR1 SGHAT, CDR2 FQNNGV. The CDR3 consists of 16 residues. CDR3 region: CASSYRTSWDTDTQYF. The CDR3, as DNA: TGTGCCAGCAGCTACCGGACTTCCTGGGACACAGATACGCAGTATTTT.

This chain links TRBV18 with TRBJ2-7; 7 bases align to TRBD2. The germline V gene has CDR1 KGHSH and CDR2 LQKENI. The V and J ends lost 0 bases and 2 bases, in that order; junction bases with no gene match: 7. This CDR3 has 16 amino acids. CDR3 coding DNA: TGTGCCAGCTCACCACCATCCGGCGGGAGCGCCTACGAGCAGTACTTC. It specifies CASSPPSGGSAYEQYF. Together with reference TRBV18 and TRBJ2-7, the CDR3 gives the full variable domain: NAGVMQNPRHLVRRRGQEARLRCSPMKGHSHVYWYRQLPEEGLKFMVYLQKENIIDESGMPKERFSAEFPKEGPSILRIQQVVRGDSAAYFCASSPPSGGSAYEQYFGPGTRLTVT.

CDR3 residues: CASSQDRAGAYEQYF. The CDR3 coding sequence is TGTGCCAGCAGCCAAGATAGGGCAGGGGCCTACGAGCAGTACTTC. The chain links TRBV4-2 to TRBJ2-7; a weak D match, TRBD1 (6 bases). V shed 0 bases and J shed 2 bases, with 11 bases lying between them. The CDR3 consists of 15 residues. Germline V gene sequence: CDR1 LGHNA, CDR2 YNFKEQ.

V gene TRBV4-1 combines with J gene TRBJ2-2, with unresolved D. This CDR3 has 14 amino acids. V lost 0 bases and J 6 bases, leaving 8 bases between the germline ends. Germline loops: CDR1 MGHRA, CDR2 YSYEKL. This CDR3 reads CASSQEGISGELFF. The CDR3 DNA sequence: TGCGCCAGCAGCCAAGAGGGGATATCCGGGGAGCTGTTTTTT.

This clone was detected a few times. The rearrangement links TRBV5-1 to TRBJ1-2; possibly TRBD1 for D (5 bases). With 6 bases removed from V and 5 bases from J, the gap between germline ends came to 20 bases. This CDR3 spans 15 amino acids. Germline CDR1 is SGHRS and CDR2 is YFSETQ. The DNA for the CDR3 is TGCGCCAGCAACCGGGACGGTACGCAGAGGTATGGCTACACCTTC. Amino acid sequence: CASNRDGTQRYGYTF.

The chain couples TRBV6-5 to TRBJ1-5, with D maybe TRBD1 (6 bases). This CDR3 is 15 amino acids long. Germline V gene lookup returns CDR1 MNHEY and CDR2 SVGAGI. V was shortened by 0 bases and J by 5 bases, with 11 bases between the two germline ends. CDR3 loop: CASSYSAGADQPQHF. Here the CDR3 DNA reads TGTGCCAGCAGTTACTCGGCGGGGGCGGATCAGCCCCAGCATTTT.

The DNA of the CDR3 is TGTGCCAGCAGCCAAGCCCCACTAATGGAGACCCAGTACTTC. This codes for CASSQAPLMETQYF. The chain is built from TRBV4-2 and TRBJ2-5, with D hard to call. Germline-derived CDR1 and CDR2 are LGHNA and YNFKEQ. V lost 1 base and J lost 5, with 11 bases in between. This CDR3 spans 14 amino acids.

This chain links TRBV7-2 with TRBJ2-1, with D unresolved. Germline V gene data show CDR1 as SGHTA and CDR2 as FQGNSA. The CDR3 covers 15 residues. Trimming shortened V by 2 bases and J by 9 bases, and 17 bases separated the two germline ends. The CDR3 here is CASSLPWSFSGEQFF. CDR3 nucleotides: TGTGCCAGCAGCTTACCCTGGAGCTTCTCAGGTGAGCAGTTCTTC.

The V gene is TRBV21-1, the J gene TRBJ2-3; the D call in the table, TRBD1, was not verified against the DNA. TRBV21-1 is tagged as a pseudogene. This CDR3 contains 14 residues. DNA of the CDR3: TGTGCCAGCAGCGAAACAGGCCACTCAGATACGCAGTATTTT. This translates into CASSETGHSDTQYF.

The rearrangement uses TRBV6-4 and TRBJ2-1, with 9 bases fitting TRBD2. The CDR3 extends over 15 amino acids. Germline CDR1 and CDR2: MRHNA and SNTAGT. The trim removed 6 bases at V and 5 bases at J, leaving 8 bases unmatched. The CDR3: CASSEAGGSNNEQFF. The CDR3 DNA follows: TGTGCCAGCAGCGAAGCGGGGGGATCAAACAATGAGCAGTTCTTC.

A few counts support this clone. V gene TRBV6-1 combines with J gene TRBJ2-7; D might be TRBD1 or TRBD2, each matching 5 bases. CDR1 MNHNS and CDR2 SASEGT come from the germline V gene. Deletions cut 3 bases from V and 2 bases from J, with 11 bases between. The CDR3 is 14 residues long. The CDR3 spells CASSDYGDAYEQYF. CDR3 in DNA: TGTGCCAGCAGTGATTACGGGGACGCCTACGAGCAGTACTTC.

This clone was seen only once. The V gene is TRBV5-8, the J gene TRBJ2-7; 10 bases line up with TRBD1. V dropped 0 bases and J dropped 5; count of bases not matched to a gene: 2. Germline assignment: CDR1 SGHTS and CDR2 YDEGEE. The CDR3 sequence is 14 residues long. In DNA, the CDR3 is TGTGCCAGCAGCTTGGGACAGGGGGCAGACGAGCAGTACTTC. Residues: CASSLGQGADEQYF.

The chain couples TRBV6-1 to TRBJ1-6; D is ambiguous. The CDR3 has 16 residues. Deletions cut 4 bases from V and 0 bases from J, with 10 bases between. Looked up from germline, CDR1 is MNHNS and CDR2 is SASEGT. The CDR3 region is CASSVGPSSYNSPLHF. The CDR3 DNA follows: TGTGCCAGCAGTGTCGGACCGAGCTCCTATAATTCACCCCTCCACTTT.

V and J are TRBV2 and TRBJ2-5, with TRBD1 as a possible D gene (6 bases). The CDR3 contains 15 residues. With 8 bases removed from V and 2 bases from J, the gap between germline ends came to 18 bases. CDR1 is SNHLY and CDR2 is FYNNEI in the germline V gene. The chain's CDR3 is CASHPTWTAQETQYF. The DNA for the CDR3 is TGTGCCAGCCACCCCACTTGGACAGCTCAAGAGACCCAGTACTTC.

This chain connects TRBV7-9 to TRBJ2-7; D is possibly TRBD1 (5 bases). Trimming left V 0 bases short and J 4 bases short, with 13 bases between. The V gene's germline CDR1 is SEHNR and CDR2 FQNEAQ (reference sequence). The CDR3 has 15 residues. The CDR3 loop is CASSLARAGLYEQYF. CDR3 in DNA: TGTGCCAGCAGCTTAGCGCGAGCAGGGTTATACGAGCAGTACTTC. Based on the CDR3 plus reference TRBV7-9 and TRBJ2-7, the full variable domain is DTGVSQNPRHKITKRGQNVTFRCDPISEHNRLYWYRQTLGQGPEFLTYFQNEAQLEKSRLLSDRFSAERPKGSFSTLEIQRTEQGDSAMYLCASSLARAGLYEQYFGPGTRLTVT.

The chain joins TRBV11-2 to TRBJ1-4, with 8 positions matching TRBD1. Trimming removed 0 bases from V and 8 bases from J; junction bases left unmatched: 5. The CDR3 extends over 15 amino acids. Germline loops: CDR1 SGHAT, CDR2 FQNNGV. The CDR3 nucleotides are TGTGCCAGCAGCTTAGAACAGGGGGTGAGGGAAAAACTGTTTTTT. Encoded protein: CASSLEQGVREKLFF. Complete variable domain (other parts from reference TRBV11-2 and TRBJ1-4): EAGVAQSPRYKIIEKRQSVAFWCNPISGHATLYWYQQILGQGPKLLIQFQNNGVVDDSQLPKDRFSAERLKGVDSTLKIQPAKLEDSAVYLCASSLEQGVREKLFFGSGTQLSVL.

This clone was detected only a few times. The chain links TRBV11-2 to TRBJ2-7; 10 nucleotides align to TRBD2. The CDR3 has 17 amino acids. CDR1 SGHAT and CDR2 FQNNGV come from the germline V gene. With 4 bases clipped from V and 2 bases from J, the junction kept 11 bases outside the gene matches. Written as DNA, the CDR3 is TGTGCCAGCAGCTCCTTAGGAGGACTAGCGGACCCCTACGAGCAGTACTTC. It specifies CASSSLGGLADPYEQYF. Supplemented by reference TRBV11-2 and TRBJ2-7, the full variable domain reads EAGVAQSPRYKIIEKRQSVAFWCNPISGHATLYWYQQILGQGPKLLIQFQNNGVVDDSQLPKDRFSAERLKGVDSTLKIQPAKLEDSAVYLCASSSLGGLADPYEQYFGPGTRLTVT.

The J gene is TRBJ2-7, the V gene TRBV7-9, with unresolved D. The CDR3 extends over 14 amino acids. Looked up from germline, CDR1 is SEHNR and CDR2 is FQNEAQ (reference sequence). V was shortened by 3 bases and J by 2 bases, with 11 bases between the two germline ends. Here the CDR3 reads CASSFGTYPYEQYF. CDR3 DNA: TGTGCCAGCAGCTTTGGCACCTATCCCTACGAGCAGTACTTC.

The V gene is TRBV2, the J gene TRBJ1-5; D call uncertain. There are 13 residues in the CDR3. Trimming stripped 2 bases from V and 5 bases from J, with 7 bases between. Germline CDR1 and CDR2: SNHLY and FYNNEI. This CDR3 is CASSESGHQPQHF. In DNA form, the CDR3 reads TGTGCCAGCAGTGAATCAGGTCATCAGCCCCAGCATTTT.

V is TRBV18 and J is TRBJ2-7, with 11 bases identical to TRBD1. The CDR3 loop spans 18 amino acids. CDR1 is KGHSH, CDR2 LQKENI, per germline. Germline trimming cut 3 bases from V and 6 bases from J; bases unmatched to any gene: 16. The CDR3 is CASSPLNPGQGAGVEQYF. For the CDR3, the DNA is TGTGCCAGCTCACCCCTAAACCCTGGACAGGGGGCGGGTGTCGAGCAGTACTTC.

On this clone itself: Germline is not matched at one junction end, which may reflect a read error. The chain carries TRBV7-7 and TRBJ2-1; 12 bases align to TRBD2. The germline CDR1 and CDR2 sequences are SSHAT and FNYEAQ (reference sequence). There are 18 residues in the CDR3. CDR3 protein: CASSLTSGGLLSYNEQFF. In nucleotides, the CDR3 is TGTGCTAGCAGCTTAACTAGCGGGGGGTTACTCTCCTACAATGAGCAGTTCTTC.

The chain joins TRBV7-9 to TRBJ2-7; 11 bases are shared with TRBD1. Trimming cost V 4 bases and J 3 bases; bases outside gene matches: 14. CDR1 and CDR2 from the germline V gene are SEHNR and FQNEAQ (reference sequence). The CDR3 has 18 amino acids. The DNA of the CDR3 is TGTGCCAGCAGCTCGGCGGGACAGGGGGACGTGGCCTACTACGAGCAGTACTTC. Residues: CASSSAGQGDVAYYEQYF.

This chain links TRBV5-1 with TRBJ2-5; D ambiguous. Gene TRBJ2-7 matches the end of the DNA better, so the J call may be wrong. CDR1 is SGHRS, CDR2 YFSETQ, per germline. This CDR3 has 12 amino acids. CDR3 coding DNA: TGCGCCAGCAGCTTGGACGCGTACGAGCAGTACTTC. Its protein product is CASSLDAYEQYF.